This T cell receptor (beta chain) was captured in a study of tumor and adjacent non-tumor tissue in lung cancer. Looking at the study overall: There were about 12 adenocarcinoma, a couple of squamous cell carcinoma and 1 small cell lung cancer cases. Study-level findings and limits: TCR diversity was significantly greater in tumor than normal lung tissue. Tumor repertoires had a smaller top 100 clone share than normal lung.

Comment on this clonotype: Its matching antigen is unknown. Given the absence of the conserved phenylalanine or tryptophan at the CDR3 end, a read error is likely.

The template was RNA from unsorted bulk tissue. Chemotherapy-naive patients with new lung cancer underwent thoracic surgery in China, August–late 2014. A modified ARM-PCR protocol with three rounds of nested PCR amplified TCRbeta. MiXCR was run by TCRdb on the multiplex PCR reads, yielding one entry per CDR3 protein. The sample consists of approximately 130,000 distinct CDR3 sequences, approximately 71% of them appearing once. CDR3 length: 13 residues. The germline V gene has CDR1 MNHEY and CDR2 SVGAGI. V gave up 4 bases and J gave up 3 bases, with 10 bases separating them. What was sequenced was lung tumor tissue. V usage is TRBV6-5 and J usage is TRBJ2-7, with D possibly matching TRBD2 (5 bases). The sequence was collected from a man aged 30 to 45 with non-small cell lung cancer. CDR3 loop: CASSSPGYYEQYS. The CDR3, as DNA: TGTGCCAGCAGTTCCCCGGGATACTACGAGCAGTACTCC.